Sequencing of this T cell receptor (beta chain) was carried out in a study of T cells after yellow fever vaccination. About the study: Fractions with few cells were prepared using SMART-Seq v4 Ultra Low Input.

This clonotype has a count of ten or more. One entry per CDR3 protein results from TCRdb running MiXCR on the 5' RACE reads. In the table there are around 330,000 distinct CDR3 sequences, around 3.9% of which are singletons. Germline-derived CDR1 and CDR2 are MNHEY and SVGEGT. The V end lost 5 bases, the J end lost 8 bases, and 23 bases lay between the germline ends. The length of the CDR3 is 16 residues. The chain joins TRBV6-2 or TRBV6-3 to TRBJ2-3; D unresolved. The specimen was PBMCs, collected on the day of the yellow fever booster vaccination. The sequence was collected from a man in his late teens or twenties who received the YFV17D yellow fever vaccine. In DNA form, the CDR3 reads TGTGCCAGCAGTACCCAGCAATCTGCCTCCCCCGGTACGCAGTATTTT. It translates to CASSTQQSASPGTQYF.